This T cell receptor (beta chain) comes out of a study of radiotherapy plus CTLA-4 blockade in lung cancer (dated 2018 in TCRdb). Regarding the complete study: Among the enrolled patients, around 19% had an objective response, and roughly 30% reached disease control.

As to this clone: Its specific antigen is unknown. No base quality information exists; no much larger clone differs at one position.

There are 12 amino acids in the CDR3, from cysteine to phenylalanine inclusive. Just CDR3 DNA is preserved here, 36 bases in frame from base 1. For CDR1 and CDR2, the germline V gene lists MRHNA and SNTAGT. V and J lose 8 bases and 7 bases, and a span of 14 bases separates them. The study evaluated CTLA-4 blockade (ipilimumab) given together with focal radiation therapy in patients who had chemo-refractory metastatic non-small-cell lung cancer. Findings and caveats that apply to the study as a whole: After treatment with radiotherapy and ipilimumab, TCR clones that originated in tumors expanded in peripheral blood. The strongest predictors of response, as reported, were early dynamic changes in blood T cell clones along with a rise in serum interferon-beta after radiation.

The library was produced with the immunoSEQ multiplex PCR assay. The table was pulled from immuneACCESS by TCRdb, which kept in-frame rearrangements only. Such tables lose some clones; where checked, under half of the loss comes from unresolved V genes, and the rest has no known cause. The sample table records tens of thousands of clones; 70% to 90% of these occur just once. The ten largest make up around 17% of the sample. This clonotype was sampled from a human donor with non-small cell lung cancer that progressed on radiotherapy plus ipilimumab. The V gene is TRBV6-4 and the J gene is TRBJ1-2, and the D gene may be TRBD1, 5 bases matching. The input for sequencing was peripheral blood, taken from a patient treated with radiotherapy plus ipilimumab. The bases are TGTGCCAGCCGCGGGGCCGCTACTGGCTACACCTTC. Its amino acids are CASRGAATGYTF.